These 27 T cell receptor beta chains were sequenced from one sample in a study of T cell responses to AZD1222 COVID-19 vaccine. Sequencing used immunoSEQ multiplex PCR; TCRdb keeps in-frame clones, though not all of them. The table shows approximately 100,000 clones, with about 90% occurring only once. The specimen comprised peripheral blood, sampled 28 days after the second AZD1222 dose. The source is an adult who received the AZD1222 COVID-19 vaccine.

A single count supports this clone. This chain joins TRBV29-1 and TRBJ2-7; 13 positions agree with TRBD2. The CDR3 is 16 amino acids. V trimming: 6 bases; J trimming: 0 bases; junction bases outside the gene matches: 8. CDR1 is SQVTM and CDR2 is ANQGSEA in the germline V gene. The CDR3 region has the DNA TGCAGCGTAGGAGGACTAGCGGGGGCCAGCTCCTACGAGCAGTACTTC. Its translation is CSVGGLAGASSYEQYF.

The rearrangement joins TRBV4-3 to TRBJ2-3; D might be TRBD2 (6 bases). Trimming took 2 bases from V and 2 from J, leaving 17 bases between them. The germline gives CDR1 LGHNA, CDR2 YSLEER. This CDR3 is 17 amino acids long. The CDR3 coding sequence is TGCGCCAGCAGCCAACGCTCGGGGGTCCCGATCACAGATACGCAGTATTTT. Protein: CASSQRSGVPITDTQYF.

The chain carries TRBV4-1 and TRBJ2-7; D is unresolved. CDR3 size: 13 residues. The V end was cut by 0 bases, the J end by 3 bases, with 6 bases between. Germline CDR1 and CDR2: MGHRA and YSYEKL. CDR3 DNA: TGCGCCAGCAGCCAAGAAATGGTCTACGAGCAGTACTTC. It translates to CASSQEMVYEQYF.

The rearrangement joins TRBV28 to TRBJ1-2; D is unresolved. The CDR3 has 13 residues. The germline V gene has CDR1 MDHEN and CDR2 SYDVKM. The germline V and J ends were trimmed by 10 bases and 3 bases, with 15 bases remaining between them. The CDR3 nucleotides are TGTGCCACGACCGCCCGGGTCCACTATGGCTACACCTTC. Translating it yields CATTARVHYGYTF.

This clone was found a few times. Sequence at one end of the junction differs from germline and may be a read error. The J gene is TRBJ2-3, the V gene TRBV5-1; no clear D. CDR1 is SGHRS, CDR2 YFSETQ, per germline. The CDR3 extends over 11 amino acids. The chain's CDR3 is CASILEDTQYF. The CDR3 DNA reads TGCGCCAGCATCTTGGAAGATACGCAGTATTTT.

The rearrangement uses TRBV5-8 and TRBJ2-7; D perhaps matches TRBD1 (6 bases). Germline V gene sequence: CDR1 SGHTS, CDR2 YDEGEE. Trimming removed 4 bases from V and 0 bases from J, with 17 bases in between. The CDR3 is made up of 16 amino acids. The CDR3 loop is CASSQIRGSLSYEQYF. The CDR3, as DNA: TGTGCCAGCAGCCAGATCAGGGGTTCTCTCTCCTACGAGCAGTACTTC.

The chain employs TRBV6-5 and TRBJ1-1; 8 bases fit TRBD1. V gave up 7 bases and J gave up 4 bases; unmatched junction bases: 8. The CDR3 consists of 14 residues. In germline, CDR1 is MNHEY, CDR2 SVGAGI. The CDR3 DNA sequence: TGTGCCAGCATTCGGACTACAGGGGGCACTGAAGCTTTCTTT. This gives the protein CASIRTTGGTEAFF.

The V and J genes are TRBV7-9 and TRBJ2-7; a weak D match, TRBD1 (6 bases). Looked up from germline, CDR1 is SEHNR and CDR2 is FQNEAQ (reference sequence). The CDR3 extends over 14 amino acids. V lost 4 bases, J lost 5 bases, and 15 bases lay in between. The CDR3 loop is CASSWRGQSHEQYF. Written as DNA, the CDR3 is TGTGCCAGCAGCTGGAGAGGACAGTCCCACGAGCAGTACTTC.

The chain recombines TRBV27 with TRBJ2-3; 8 bases line up with TRBD2. CDR3 size: 14 residues. J was trimmed by 3 bases and V by 8 bases; bases with no gene match: 7. CDR1 and CDR2 from the germline V gene are MNHEY and SMNVEV (reference sequence). For the CDR3, the DNA is TGTGCCAGCCATGGCGGGGGGTGGACAGATACGCAGTATTTT. Translating it yields CASHGGGWTDTQYF.

The chain couples TRBV4-3 to TRBJ2-1; no reliable D call. This CDR3 spans 13 amino acids. Trimming cost V 0 bases and J 6 bases, with 6 bases left between them. Germline V gives CDR1 LGHNA, CDR2 YSLEER. The CDR3 protein is CASSQDSINEQFF. The CDR3 region has the DNA TGCGCCAGCAGCCAAGATAGCATCAATGAGCAGTTCTTC.

The J gene is TRBJ2-1, the V gene TRBV9, with TRBD2 matching over 8 bases. The CDR3 is made up of 16 amino acids. CDR1 is SGDLS and CDR2 is YYNGEE in the germline V gene. V was pared by 0 bases and J by 0 bases, with 2 bases of the junction left unmatched. The CDR3 DNA is TGTGCCAGCAGCGTAGCGGGGGGGCTCTCCTACAATGAGCAGTTCTTC. Translated, it gives CASSVAGGLSYNEQFF.

The chain is built from TRBV24-1 and TRBJ1-6; the D is unclear. V was shortened by 7 bases and J by 10 bases, with 13 bases between the two germline ends. The CDR3 spans 13 residues. From germline, CDR1 is KGHDR and CDR2 SFDVKD. The CDR3 region is CATRRDMKSPLHF. The CDR3 DNA is TGTGCCACCAGAAGGGATATGAAGTCACCCCTCCACTTT.

The J gene is TRBJ2-7, the V gene TRBV7-2; D unclear. V was shortened by 7 bases and J by 6 bases, with 10 bases between the two germline ends. CDR1 is SGHTA and CDR2 is FQGNSA in the germline V gene. The CDR3 contains 11 residues. The CDR3 protein is CASTFYGEQYF. The CDR3 DNA reads TGTGCCAGCACCTTTTATGGCGAGCAGTACTTC.

A single count supports this clone. J is TRBJ2-1 and V is TRBV9, with 7 nucleotides matching TRBD2. The length of the CDR3 is 19 residues. V was clipped by 0 bases and J by 7 bases; unmatched bases: 19. Germline CDR1 reads SGDLS; CDR2 reads YYNGEE. CDR3 sequence: CASSVEGGEGRSLRNEQFF. CDR3 coding DNA: TGTGCCAGCAGCGTAGAAGGAGGGGAGGGCAGGTCCCTAAGAAATGAGCAGTTCTTC.

This clone was seen a single time. The chain recombines TRBV5-1 with TRBJ2-1; TRBD2 matches 9 bases. The CDR3 has 15 amino acids. From germline, CDR1 is SGHRS and CDR2 YFSETQ. J gave up 10 bases and V 4 bases, and 12 bases lay outside the gene matches. In DNA, the CDR3 is TGCGCCAGCAGCCGGACTCGCGGGGGGGCCGGGGAGCAGTTCTTC. Residues: CASSRTRGGAGEQFF.

The chain's CDR3 is CASTERALNTEAFF. DNA for the CDR3: TGCGCCAGCACCGAAAGGGCCCTGAACACTGAAGCTTTCTTT. The V gene is TRBV10-2, the J gene TRBJ1-1; D gene ambiguous. Germline CDR1 reads WSHSY; CDR2 reads SAAADI. The CDR3 contains 14 residues. The germline V and J ends were trimmed by 7 bases and 0 bases, with 12 bases remaining between them.

This rearrangement joins TRBV24-1 to TRBJ2-2; 7 positions agree with TRBD1. CDR1 and CDR2 from the germline V gene are KGHDR and SFDVKD. The V segment lost 3 bases and the J segment 2 bases; nucleotides outside the gene matches: 8. The CDR3 spans 17 residues. The CDR3 is CATSDQYRDSNTGELFF. DNA of the CDR3: TGTGCCACCAGTGATCAGTACCGGGACAGTAACACCGGGGAGCTGTTTTTT.

CDR3 DNA sequence: TGCGCCAGCAGCCAAGTATCAGCGGGGGCCAGCACAGATACGCAGTATTTT. Protein: CASSQVSAGASTDTQYF. This chain uses TRBV4-1 with TRBJ2-3; 8 nucleotides align to TRBD2. The CDR3 extends over 17 amino acids. Germline CDR1 and CDR2: MGHRA and YSYEKL. The J segment lost 0 bases and the V segment lost 1 base, leaving 6 bases of the junction unmatched.

The chain couples TRBV18 to TRBJ2-7; TRBD2 matches at 11 bases. CDR3 length: 16 residues. Germline V gene data show CDR1 as KGHSH and CDR2 as LQKENI. Trimming took 2 bases from V and 2 from J; bases not matched to a gene: 5. CDR3 coding DNA: TGTGCCAGCTCACCAGGAACTAGCGGGGGAACCTACGAGCAGTACTTC. Amino acids: CASSPGTSGGTYEQYF.

This clone was found once. The V and J genes are TRBV4-1 and TRBJ2-5, with 7 positions matching TRBD1. V trimming: 6 bases; J trimming: 1 base; junction bases outside the gene matches: 11. The CDR3 consists of 16 residues. CDR1 is MGHRA and CDR2 is YSYEKL in the germline V gene. In DNA form, the CDR3 reads TGCGCCAGCAGTCAGGGTGGTAGGGGGCCCCAAGAGACCCAGTACTTC. It translates to CASSQGGRGPQETQYF.

The chain couples TRBV7-9 to TRBJ2-5; TRBD1 matches 12 bases. J was trimmed by 1 base and V by 9 bases; bases with no gene match: 6. The CDR3 runs 15 residues. Germline V gene lookup returns CDR1 SEHNR and CDR2 FQNEAQ (reference sequence). In nucleotides, the CDR3 is TGTGCCAGTACAGCGGGACAGGGGGCCCAAGAGACCCAGTACTTC. It translates to CASTAGQGAQETQYF. The full variable domain, rest sourced from reference TRBV7-9 and TRBJ2-5, is DTGVSQNPRHKITKRGQNVTFRCDPISEHNRLYWYRQTLGQGPEFLTYFQNEAQLEKSRLLSDRFSAERPKGSFSTLEIQRTEQGDSAMYLCASTAGQGAQETQYFGPGTRLLVL.

The chain employs TRBV9 and TRBJ1-2; no firm D call. The CDR3 sequence is 12 residues long. The germline V gene encodes CDR1 SGDLS and CDR2 YYNGEE. Trimming removed 6 bases at V and 4 bases at J, with 10 bases between. CDR3 in amino acids: CASTSQLYGYTF. As DNA, the CDR3 is TGTGCCAGCACTTCCCAGCTCTATGGCTACACCTTC.

The chain recombines TRBV6-5 with TRBJ1-6, with TRBD1 as a possible D gene (5 bases). Germline CDR1 is MNHEY and CDR2 is SVGAGI. V shed 0 bases and J shed 13 bases, with 13 bases lying between them. The length of the CDR3 is 14 residues. The CDR3 DNA reads as TGTGCCAGCAGTTACTCCCAGGGCAGGTTCCCCCTCCACTTT. The encoded protein is CASSYSQGRFPLHF.

The rearrangement uses TRBV15 and TRBJ1-1; D not certain. Per the germline V gene, CDR1 is LNHNV and CDR2 is YYDKDF (reference sequence). This CDR3 comprises 13 residues. V was clipped by 1 base and J by 5 bases, with 8 bases between them. As DNA, the CDR3 is TGTGCCACCAGCAGAGTCCTAGGTACTGAAGCTTTCTTT. Amino acids: CATSRVLGTEAFF.

The rearrangement links TRBV29-1 to TRBJ1-5; D gene unclear. The CDR3 loop spans 14 amino acids. The V and J ends lost 0 bases and 5 bases respectively, with 11 bases between them. CDR1 SQVTM and CDR2 ANQGSEA come from the germline V gene. CDR3 sequence reads: CSVEEGTGDQPQHF. The CDR3 DNA reads as TGCAGCGTTGAAGAAGGTACTGGGGATCAGCCCCAGCATTTT. The full variable domain, in which reference TRBV29-1 and TRBJ1-5 provide the parts outside the CDR3, is SAVISQKPSRDICQRGTSLTIQCQVDSQVTMMFWYRQQPGQSLTLIATANQGSEATYESGFVIDKFPISRPNLTFSTLTVSNMSPEDSSIYLCSVEEGTGDQPQHFGDGTRLSIL.

The J gene is TRBJ2-1, the V gene TRBV14; possible D gene TRBD2, 6 bases. CDR1 and CDR2 (germline): SGHDN, FVKESK. V was pared by 3 bases and J by 5 bases, with 20 bases between. This CDR3 has 17 residues. The CDR3 loop is CASSQAGGKSFHNEQFF. CDR3 sequence (DNA): TGTGCCAGCAGCCAGGCTGGGGGGAAATCCTTTCACAATGAGCAGTTCTTC.

The gene calls are TRBV14 and TRBJ1-5, with a tentative D call TRBD1 (6 bases). This CDR3 spans 18 amino acids. CDR1 is SGHDN and CDR2 is FVKESK in the germline V gene. V dropped 6 bases and J dropped 2 bases, with 23 bases sitting between them. The CDR3 sequence: CASRGGEQGPWGNQPQHF. The CDR3 coding sequence is TGTGCCAGCAGGGGGGGCGAGCAGGGCCCGTGGGGCAATCAGCCCCAGCATTTT.